This TCR beta chain was recorded in a study of cytomegalovirus exposure and HLA in healthy donors. The study's findings and limits: The authors listed roughly 150 TCR beta chains as cytomegalovirus-associated.

The PCR ran on 60 Vbeta and 13 Jbeta primers. In the authors' methods: Counted up in a later analysis, unique TCR beta chains came to 60 million to 95 million, with around 9.9 million shared. Data came from immunoSEQ multiplex PCR; TCRdb stores just in-frame clones and leaves some out. The DNA gave D and trimming, while V, J and clone size come from that table. The data contain 40,000 to 45,000 clones, around 87% of them seen just once; the ten biggest clones take up 8%. Germline V gene data show CDR1 as SGHVS and CDR2 as FQNEAQ. The CDR3 has 9 amino acids. Turning to this clone: The target antigen is unknown.

Material: PBMCs. The chain uses TRBV7-8 and TRBJ1-1; D unclear. The sequence was obtained from a woman between 40 and 55 years old in good health and CMV-seropositive. The CDR3 nucleotides read TGTGCAACGGACACTGAAGCTTTCTTT. This codes for CATDTEAFF.